This entry lists 20 T cell receptor beta chains sequenced from one sample in a study of T-cell memory formation after mild COVID-19 (dated by TCRdb to the early 2020s). The library was generated by 5' RACE. The sequencer listed for this sample is Illumina NovaSeq 6000. TCRdb cleaned the public reads at Q25 with fastp, built clones with MiXCR and kept in-frame beta chains. One record per CDR3 amino acid sequence lists the most common genes and DNA. The sample records hundreds of thousands of distinct CDR3 sequences, 17% of which are singletons. Jointly, the top ten make up about 8.6% of the sample. Sample: PBMCs or a T cell subset sorted from them (not recorded which). The receptors stem from an adult woman who had mild COVID-19 (a few samples of this study predate the infection). The sample titles of this study are shuffled in the database, so cell type and time point are left out; the donor was told from shared clones.

In its sample, this clonotype was seen many times. The genes are TRBV5-1 and TRBJ2-7; tentatively, D is TRBD2 (7 bases). The germline gives CDR1 SGHRS, CDR2 YFSETQ. V was shortened by 3 bases and J by 2 bases, with 9 bases between the two germline ends. The CDR3 runs 13 residues. The CDR3 DNA is TGCGCCAGCAGCTGGGAGGGGGCCTACGAGCAGTACTTC. This encodes CASSWEGAYEQYF.

This clonotype was seen a handful of times. The chain uses TRBV7-9 and TRBJ2-7, with 8 bases identical to TRBD1. CDR1 SEHNR and CDR2 FQNEAQ come from the germline V gene (reference sequence). The V gene end was trimmed by 1 base and the J gene end by 4 bases; junction bases not matched to a gene: 3. CDR3 length: 14 residues. CDR3 coding DNA: TGTGCCAGCAGCTTAGAAGGACAGGGATACGAGCAGTACTTC. Translating it yields CASSLEGQGYEQYF.

The rearrangement uses TRBV10-3 and TRBJ2-7; possibly TRBD1 for D (6 bases). Between the trimmed V and J ends, which lost 8 bases and 6 bases, there was a span of 23 bases. Germline V gene sequence: CDR1 ENHRY, CDR2 SYGVKD. The CDR3 consists of 15 residues. Here the CDR3 reads CAIGSGTPRRGEQYF. In DNA form, the CDR3 reads TGTGCCATCGGATCCGGGACACCCCGTCGGGGCGAGCAGTACTTC.

The table lists this clonotype with a few counts. J is TRBJ2-1 and V is TRBV2, with a weak D call TRBD1 (6 bases). Germline values: CDR1 SNHLY, CDR2 FYNNEI. The CDR3 consists of 15 residues. The V gene lost 2 bases and the J gene lost 2 bases, with 10 bases spanning the gap. The CDR3: CASSETGTTYNEQFF. Here the CDR3 DNA reads TGTGCCAGCAGTGAAACAGGGACGACCTACAATGAGCAGTTCTTC.

This clonotype occurred a few times. The CDR3 coding sequence is TGTGCCAGCAGCGCACTAGCGCGAAACATTCAGTACTTC. The encoded protein is CASSALARNIQYF. The chain recombines TRBV7-2 with TRBJ2-4, with TRBD2 identical over 7 bases. The CDR3 loop spans 13 amino acids. Germline V CDR1 and CDR2: SGHTA, FQGNSA. The junction had 4 bases not matched to a gene; V was cut back by 5 bases and J by 6 bases.

The genes are TRBV5-5 and TRBJ2-2; a weak D match, TRBD2 (6 bases). The germline V gene has CDR1 SGHKS and CDR2 YYEKEE (reference sequence). This CDR3 is 17 amino acids long. V was pared by 4 bases and J by 2 bases, with 18 bases between. The CDR3 here is CASSTRGSPVNTGELFF. DNA of the CDR3: TGTGCCAGCAGCACCCGGGGGAGCCCCGTTAACACCGGGGAGCTGTTTTTT.

This clonotype was counted only a few times. As DNA, the CDR3 is TGTGCCAGCCGACAGGTCACGAGCACTGAAGCTTTCTTT. It is translated as CASRQVTSTEAFF. The genes are TRBV13 and TRBJ1-1; perhaps TRBD1 as D (6 bases). Germline loops: CDR1 PRHDT, CDR2 FYEKMQ (reference sequence). Deletions cut 8 bases from V and 4 bases from J, with 14 bases between. This CDR3 is 13 amino acids long.

The table lists this clonotype with a few counts. V gene TRBV7-2 combines with J gene TRBJ2-7; 9 bases line up with TRBD1. Trimming at V came to 4 bases and at J to 6 bases, leaving 7 bases not matched to a gene. The germline gives CDR1 SGHTA, CDR2 FQGNSA. The CDR3 has 14 amino acids. The CDR3 nucleotides are TGTGCCAGCAGCTCCAACAGGGGGCCGATCGAGCAGTACTTC. Its protein product is CASSSNRGPIEQYF.

V usage is TRBV12-3 or TRBV12-4 and J usage is TRBJ2-7; 9 bases line up with TRBD2. Losses at the gene ends were 6 bases for V and 2 bases for J; bases not matched to a gene: 8. The CDR3 has 15 residues. CDR3 amino acids: CASSSGTSRTYEQYF. CDR3 bases: TGTGCCAGCAGCTCCGGGACTAGCAGGACCTACGAGCAGTACTTC.

This clonotype was picked up a small number of times. The chain couples TRBV9 to TRBJ2-1; D may be TRBD2 (5 bases). Germline lookup yields CDR1 SGDLS and CDR2 YYNGEE. V shed 0 bases and J shed 0 bases, with 13 bases lying between them. This CDR3 is built from 17 residues. In nucleotides, the CDR3 is TGTGCCAGCAGCGTAGGGGGTCTGGGGAGCTCCTACAATGAGCAGTTCTTC. This sequence encodes CASSVGGLGSSYNEQFF. Based on the CDR3 plus reference TRBV9 and TRBJ2-1, the full variable domain is DSGVTQTPKHLITATGQRVTLRCSPRSGDLSVYWYQQSLDQGLQFLIQYYNGEERAKGNILERFSAQQFPDLHSELNLSSLELGDSALYFCASSVGGLGSSYNEQFFGPGTRLTVL.

The rearrangement links TRBV4-2 to TRBJ2-1; TRBD1 matches 7 bases. V was clipped by 2 bases and J by 2 bases; unmatched bases: 3. Germline CDR1 and CDR2: LGHNA and YNFKEQ. The CDR3 totals 15 residues. The CDR3 is CASSQLTGPYNEQFF. The CDR3 bases are TGTGCCAGCAGCCAATTGACAGGGCCCTACAATGAGCAGTTCTTC.

This chain connects TRBV14 to TRBJ1-1, with unresolved D. Trimming took off 1 base at V and 10 bases at J, with 10 bases between the two ends. From germline, CDR1 is SGHDN and CDR2 FVKESK. The CDR3 consists of 12 residues. The CDR3 region has the DNA TGTGCCAGCAGCCAAGCTCCCGATCGAGCTTTCTTT. It yields the protein CASSQAPDRAFF. The full variable domain, rest sourced from reference TRBV14 and TRBJ1-1, is EAGVTQFPSHSVIEKGQTVTLRCDPISGHDNLYWYRRVMGKEIKFLLHFVKESKQDESGMPNNRFLAERTGGTYSTLKVQPAELEDSGVYFCASSQAPDRAFFGQGTRLTVV.

This clonotype turned up a few times. This chain uses TRBV6-1 with TRBJ2-7, with 8 bases lining up with TRBD1. Germline CDR1 and CDR2: MNHNS and SASEGT. The CDR3 has 14 amino acids. V lost 5 bases and J lost 7; bases outside the gene matches: 10. The CDR3 bases are TGTGCCAGCAGTCTACACGGACAGGGATGGGAGCAGTACTTC. Its protein is CASSLHGQGWEQYF.

This clonotype was detected only once. The chain carries TRBV24-1 and TRBJ2-3; TRBD2 matches at 7 bases. CDR3 size: 15 residues. V was pared by 3 bases and J by 3 bases, with 5 bases of the junction left unmatched. From germline, CDR1 is KGHDR and CDR2 SFDVKD. The CDR3 bases are TGTGCCACCAGTGATAAGCGGGGTTGGACAGATACGCAGTATTTT. Protein: CATSDKRGWTDTQYF.

This chain joins TRBV5-1 and TRBJ2-6; D is uncertain. CDR1 is SGHRS and CDR2 is YFSETQ in the germline V gene. This CDR3 has 14 residues. Trimming took 7 bases from V and 2 from J, leaving 10 bases between them. CDR3 sequence: CASRSGTGANVLTF. CDR3 sequence (DNA): TGCGCCAGCCGCTCTGGGACTGGGGCCAACGTCCTGACTTTC.

This sequence joins TRBV7-8 and TRBJ1-4; 7 bases fit TRBD1. The CDR3 extends over 17 amino acids. V gave up 1 base and J gave up 0 bases; unmatched junction bases: 5. Per the germline V gene, CDR1 is SGHVS and CDR2 is FQNEAQ. In nucleotides, the CDR3 is TGTGCCAGCAGCTTAGATTCCGGGACAGCAACTAATGAAAAACTGTTTTTT. This gives the protein CASSLDSGTATNEKLFF.

This clonotype was seen a handful of times. The chain links TRBV15 to TRBJ1-2; 10 bases fit TRBD1. Germline assignment: CDR1 LNHNV and CDR2 YYDKDF (reference sequence). After removal of 5 bases from V and 7 bases from J, the junction contained 10 bases not matched to a gene. This CDR3 comprises 15 residues. The CDR3 reads CATSRQRDRGSGYTF. The CDR3 region has the DNA TGTGCCACCAGCCGTCAGAGGGACAGGGGTTCTGGCTACACCTTC.

This clonotype was observed a handful of times. This chain joins TRBV7-9 and TRBJ1-2; the D gene is possibly TRBD1 (6 bases). Germline CDR1 is SEHNR and CDR2 is FQNEAQ (reference sequence). Trimming shortened V by 5 bases and J by 2 bases, and 21 bases separated the two germline ends. The CDR3 runs 17 residues. CDR3 protein: CASSTTSGTHKNYGYTF. In DNA, the CDR3 is TGTGCCAGCAGCACCACTAGTGGGACACATAAAAACTATGGCTACACCTTC.

This clonotype appeared many times. This chain uses TRBV15 with TRBJ2-3; 9 bases agree with TRBD2. The CDR3 spans 13 residues. The ends lost 7 bases at V and 8 bases at J; junction bases unmatched: 7. Germline V gene sequence: CDR1 LNHNV, CDR2 YYDKDF (reference sequence). CDR3 sequence (DNA): TGTGCCACCACGGCGGGGGGGCTGGGTACGCAGTATTTT. As protein: CATTAGGLGTQYF.

The chain couples TRBV27 to TRBJ1-5; 7 positions agree with TRBD1. CDR3 size: 13 residues. Trimming took 5 bases from V and 4 from J; bases not matched to a gene: 2. Germline V gene sequence: CDR1 MNHEY, CDR2 SMNVEV (reference sequence). The CDR3: CASSGTENQPQHF. CDR3 nucleotide sequence: TGTGCCAGCAGTGGGACAGAGAATCAGCCCCAGCATTTT.